This paragraph covers one TCR beta chain sequence. Its specificity is unknown. Running of the v3.0 immunoSEQ assay took place at survey level. About 35,000-55,000 T-cell genomes per sample were the sequencing target. The repertoire was sequenced with immunoSEQ multiplex PCR; TCRdb's copy has only in-frame clones and lacks some. The data hold about 25,000 clones, with approximately 83% observed a single time. The entry originates in a study of long-term antiretroviral therapy in people with HIV. Study results and limitations: Controls exceeded HIV repertoires in CDR3 length range.

With 6 bases clipped from V and 6 bases from J, the junction kept 11 bases outside the gene matches. The CDR3 extends over 15 amino acids. CDR1 and CDR2 from the germline V gene are SNHLY and FYNNEI. Every donor had one or more pre-ART and two or more post-ART PBMC samples. Amounts of roughly 0.95-11 million cryopreserved PBMC were held in the samples before DNA extraction. The sequence was obtained from a man in his fifties with HIV. Sequencing was performed on unsorted PBMCs, taken 1.2 years after starting antiretroviral therapy. This chain connects TRBV2 to TRBJ2-7; TRBD2 agrees at 10 bases. The CDR3 DNA reads TGTGCCAGCAGCCCGGGACTAGCGCTTGGAACCGAGCAGTACTTC. Its translation is CASSPGLALGTEQYF.